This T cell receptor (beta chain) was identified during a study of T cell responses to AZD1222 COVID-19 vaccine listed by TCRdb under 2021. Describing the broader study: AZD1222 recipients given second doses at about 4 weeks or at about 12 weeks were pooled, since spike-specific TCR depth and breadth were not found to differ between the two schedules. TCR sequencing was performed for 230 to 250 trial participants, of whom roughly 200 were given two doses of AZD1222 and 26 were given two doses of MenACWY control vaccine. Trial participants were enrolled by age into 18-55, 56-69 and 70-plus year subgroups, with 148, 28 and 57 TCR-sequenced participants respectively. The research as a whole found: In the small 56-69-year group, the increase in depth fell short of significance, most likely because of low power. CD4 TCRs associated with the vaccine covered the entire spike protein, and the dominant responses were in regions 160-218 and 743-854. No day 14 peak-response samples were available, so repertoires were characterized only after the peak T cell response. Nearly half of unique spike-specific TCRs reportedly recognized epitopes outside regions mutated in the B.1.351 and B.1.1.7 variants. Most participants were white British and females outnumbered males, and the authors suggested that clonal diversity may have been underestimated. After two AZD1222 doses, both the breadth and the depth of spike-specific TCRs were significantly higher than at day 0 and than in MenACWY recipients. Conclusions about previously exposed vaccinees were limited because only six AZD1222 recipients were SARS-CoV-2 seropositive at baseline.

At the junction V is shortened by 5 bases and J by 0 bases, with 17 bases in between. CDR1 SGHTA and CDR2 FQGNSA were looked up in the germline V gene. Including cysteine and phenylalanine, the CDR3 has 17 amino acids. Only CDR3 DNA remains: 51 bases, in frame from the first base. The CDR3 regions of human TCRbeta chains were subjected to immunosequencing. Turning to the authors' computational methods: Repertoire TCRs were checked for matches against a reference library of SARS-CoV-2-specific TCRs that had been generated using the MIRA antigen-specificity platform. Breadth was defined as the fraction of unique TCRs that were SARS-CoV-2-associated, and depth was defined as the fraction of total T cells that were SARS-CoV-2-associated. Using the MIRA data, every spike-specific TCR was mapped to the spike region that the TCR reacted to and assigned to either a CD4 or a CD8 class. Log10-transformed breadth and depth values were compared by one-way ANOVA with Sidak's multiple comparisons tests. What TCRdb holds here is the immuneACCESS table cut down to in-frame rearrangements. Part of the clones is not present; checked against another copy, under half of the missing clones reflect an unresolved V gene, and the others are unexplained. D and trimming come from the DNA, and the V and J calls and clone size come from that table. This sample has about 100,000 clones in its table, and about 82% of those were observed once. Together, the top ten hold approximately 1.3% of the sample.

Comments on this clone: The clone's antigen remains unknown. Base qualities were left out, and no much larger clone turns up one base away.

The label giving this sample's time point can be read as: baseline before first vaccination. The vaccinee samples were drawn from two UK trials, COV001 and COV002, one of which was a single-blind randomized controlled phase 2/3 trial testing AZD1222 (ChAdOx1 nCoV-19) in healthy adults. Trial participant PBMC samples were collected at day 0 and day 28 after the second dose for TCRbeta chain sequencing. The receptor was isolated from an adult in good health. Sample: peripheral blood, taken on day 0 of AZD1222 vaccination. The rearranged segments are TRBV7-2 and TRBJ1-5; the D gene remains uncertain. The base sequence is TGTGCCAGCAGCCCCCGTCCTGGGGATTATAGCAATCAGCCCCAGCATTTT. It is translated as CASSPRPGDYSNQPQHF.